This T cell receptor (beta chain) stems from a study of shared clonotypes between healthy human individuals. Germline CDR1 is MNHNY and CDR2 is SVGAGI (reference sequence). Trimming cost V 4 bases and J 1 base, with 14 bases left between them. The length of the CDR3 is 16 residues. TCRdb's table, derived via immunoSEQ multiplex PCR, lists solely in-frame clones and lacks some. The profile shows 980,000 or so clones, around 80% of them singletons. The clonotype was recovered from a man younger than 35 in good health. The sequenced sample consisted of memory CD4+ T cells sorted from blood. Stated subset: CD45RA-negative fraction. The V gene is TRBV6-6, the J gene TRBJ2-4, with a tentative D call TRBD1 (5 bases). The CDR3: CASSSPRTNAKNIQYF. As DNA, the CDR3 is TGTGCCAGCAGTTCCCCCCGGACAAATGCCAAAAACATTCAGTACTTC.